This T cell receptor (beta chain) was sequenced during a study of shared clonotypes between healthy human individuals. Background on the study: Donors consisted of a couple of women and a few men between 18 and 49.

Only CD45RO-negative cells positively selected for CCR7 counted as naive CD8 cells, so terminally differentiated effector memory CD45RA+ cells were excluded. Looked up from germline, CDR1 is SGHNT and CDR2 is YYREEE (reference sequence). Trimming cost V 6 bases and J 5 bases, with 14 bases left between them. The CDR3 length is 13 residues. TCRdb's table, derived via immunoSEQ multiplex PCR, lists solely in-frame clones and lacks some. The data hold some 2.1 million clones, with just under 95% observed a single time. Points on this clone: What it recognizes is unknown.

Study results and limitations: Sharing across four donors was highest in naive CD4 (roughly 5%) and lowest in memory CD8 (roughly 0.4%).

The TCR comes from a man aged 18 to 30 in good health. V gene TRBV5-4 combines with J gene TRBJ1-1; possible D gene TRBD1, 5 bases. The specimen was naive CD8+ T cells sorted from blood. The chain's CDR3 is CASTWWGGTEAFF. For the CDR3, the DNA is TGTGCCAGCACCTGGTGGGGGGGGACTGAAGCTTTCTTT.